The 14 T cell receptor beta chains listed next were all sequenced from one sample in a study of shared clonotypes between healthy human individuals. Naive CD8 populations comprised CD45RO-negative cells positively selected for CCR7, excluding terminally differentiated effector memory CD45RA+ cells. This table comes from immunoSEQ multiplex PCR, and its TCRdb copy is limited to in-frame clones, with some not included. The sample lists some 2,100,000 clones, 85% to 95% seen once, with approximately 1.7% in the top ten. Sequenced sample: naive CD8+ T cells from PBMCs. These receptor sequences come from a man aged 18 to 30 in good health. Some clones in this sample may be carry-over from other donors' samples.

The rearrangement links TRBV27 to TRBJ1-5; D is undetermined. The V gene lost 6 bases and the J gene lost 2 bases, with 14 bases spanning the gap. Germline assignment: CDR1 MNHEY and CDR2 SMNVEV (reference sequence). This CDR3 region has 15 residues. The CDR3 DNA is TGTGCCAGCAGCCCGAGTGTGGTTGGCAATCAGCCCCAGCATTTT. It yields the protein CASSPSVVGNQPQHF.

This sequence joins TRBV7-3 and TRBJ1-2; weak D call: TRBD1 (5 bases). Trimming stripped 5 bases from V and 6 bases from J, with 16 bases between. Germline-derived CDR1 and CDR2 are SGHTA and FQGTGA. There are 14 residues in the CDR3. The CDR3 is CASSPQGFGDGYTF. The DNA of the CDR3 is TGTGCCAGCAGCCCCCAGGGATTCGGCGATGGCTACACCTTC.

This sequence joins TRBV19 and TRBJ1-2, with no clear D. Germline CDR1 LNHDA, CDR2 SQIVND (reference sequence). This CDR3 contains 14 residues. V lost 3 bases to trimming and J lost 5 bases, with 13 bases between them. The CDR3, as DNA: TGTGCCAGTAGTATTCGGCTGGCAGAGTATGGCTACACCTTC. The encoded protein is CASSIRLAEYGYTF.

On this clone itself: The junction departs from germline at one end; a sequencing error may be responsible. J is TRBJ2-3 and V is TRBV4-2; 13 bases line up with TRBD2. The CDR3 has 16 residues. In germline, CDR1 is LGHNA, CDR2 YNFKEQ. As DNA, the CDR3 is TGTGCCAGCAGCCGCATCGGGACTAGCGGGAAGATCCCCCATACCTTT. Its protein product is CASSRIGTSGKIPHTF.

V usage is TRBV7-9 and J usage is TRBJ2-4; D is perhaps TRBD1 (5 bases). This CDR3 contains 15 residues. Germline values: CDR1 SEHNR, CDR2 FQNEAQ (reference sequence). The V and J ends lost 5 bases and 0 bases respectively, with 11 bases between them. This CDR3 is CASSPQVLAKNIQYF. In nucleotides, the CDR3 is TGTGCCAGCAGCCCACAGGTACTAGCCAAAAACATTCAGTACTTC.

This chain joins TRBV6-5 and TRBJ1-3, with a possible D match to TRBD1 (5 bases). Per germline, CDR1 MNHEY and CDR2 SVGAGI. The CDR3 is 15 amino acids. V was trimmed by 6 bases and J by 1 base, leaving 13 bases between them. In nucleotides, the CDR3 is TGTGCCAGCAGCCCGGACGGGGGGTCTGGAAACACCATATATTTT. This sequence encodes CASSPDGGSGNTIYF.

The chain recombines TRBV6-6 with TRBJ1-1, with 10 bases identical to TRBD1. Looked up from germline, CDR1 is MNHNY and CDR2 is SVGAGI (reference sequence). This CDR3 region has 16 residues. Unmatched junction bases numbered 10, after V lost 6 bases and J lost 3 bases. The CDR3 here is CASSYRQGAMDTEAFF. CDR3 nucleotides: TGTGCCAGCAGCTACCGACAGGGGGCTATGGACACTGAAGCTTTCTTT.

CDR3 sequence (DNA): TGTGCCTTTAACCGGGACACCGACCAAGAGACCCAGTACTTC. Amino acids: CAFNRDTDQETQYF. The rearrangement joins TRBV2 to TRBJ2-5, with a weak D call TRBD1 (6 bases). V gave up 11 bases and J gave up 0 bases, with 16 bases separating them. The CDR3 consists of 14 residues. The germline CDR1 and CDR2 sequences are SNHLY and FYNNEI.

The chain is built from TRBV5-6 and TRBJ2-2; 7 bases are shared with TRBD1. Trimming cost V 0 bases and J 6 bases; bases outside gene matches: 8. Per germline, CDR1 SGHDT and CDR2 YYEEEE. This CDR3 has 16 residues. Here the CDR3 reads CASSLGATGFAGELFF. DNA for the CDR3: TGTGCCAGCAGCTTGGGGGCGACAGGGTTCGCCGGGGAGCTGTTTTTT.

The chain recombines TRBV7-8 with TRBJ2-3; 9 bases are shared with TRBD2. The trim removed 5 bases at V and 5 bases at J, leaving 8 bases unmatched. CDR1 and CDR2 (germline): SGHVS, FQNEAQ. This CDR3 spans 15 amino acids. CDR3 nucleotides: TGTGCCAGCAGCGAGTTAGCGGGAGCTCTAGATACGCAGTATTTT. This codes for CASSELAGALDTQYF.

V gene TRBV18 combines with J gene TRBJ2-7, with 7 bases that match TRBD2. V was clipped by 6 bases and J by 2 bases; unmatched bases: 4. This CDR3 has 13 residues. From germline, CDR1 is KGHSH and CDR2 LQKENI. The CDR3 loop reads CASSVGGAYEQYF. The CDR3 DNA follows: TGTGCCAGCTCTGTGGGGGGGGCCTACGAGCAGTACTTC. The full variable domain, completed using reference TRBV18 and TRBJ2-7, is NAGVMQNPRHLVRRRGQEARLRCSPMKGHSHVYWYRQLPEEGLKFMVYLQKENIIDESGMPKERFSAEFPKEGPSILRIQQVVRGDSAAYFCASSVGGAYEQYFGPGTRLTVT.

The CDR3 DNA reads TGCAGCGTCGACCGACAGGGGGCGAAGCCTCGGGGAGAGACCCAGTACTTC. Encoded protein: CSVDRQGAKPRGETQYF. This chain links TRBV29-1 with TRBJ2-5; TRBD1 matches at 10 bases. Unmatched junction bases numbered 17, after V lost 6 bases and J lost 4 bases. CDR1 and CDR2 (germline): SQVTM, ANQGSEA. The CDR3 loop spans 17 amino acids. Looking up the rest from reference TRBV29-1 and TRBJ2-5 gives the full variable domain: SAVISQKPSRDICQRGTSLTIQCQVDSQVTMMFWYRQQPGQSLTLIATANQGSEATYESGFVIDKFPISRPNLTFSTLTVSNMSPEDSSIYLCSVDRQGAKPRGETQYFGPGTRLLVL.

The chain combines TRBV18 with TRBJ2-7; the match to TRBD1 covers 11 bases. The CDR3 covers 14 residues. The junction had 4 bases not matched to a gene; V was cut back by 3 bases and J by 6 bases. From germline, CDR1 is KGHSH and CDR2 LQKENI. The CDR3 DNA sequence: TGTGCCAGCTCACCCGGACAGGGGGCAAGCGAGCAGTACTTC. It translates to CASSPGQGASEQYF.

This clone has a single count. This chain connects TRBV11-3 to TRBJ2-1; 11 nucleotides align to TRBD2. Trimming took 1 base from V and 0 from J; bases not matched to a gene: 8. CDR1 SGHNT and CDR2 YENEEA come from the germline V gene. The length of the CDR3 is 19 residues. Here the CDR3 DNA reads TGTGCCAGCAGCTTAGGACTAGCGGGGCCCGCGAGCTCCTACAATGAGCAGTTCTTC. Residues: CASSLGLAGPASSYNEQFF.